This TCR beta chain was sequenced for a study of T cells after yellow fever vaccination. Notes on the study in general: A weaker secondary response peaked on day 5, the primary on day 15. Subsequent to the booster, the majority of primary-vaccination clones reappeared (96% CD4, around 90% CD8).

TCRdb independently ran MiXCR on the 5' RACE reads; one entry per CDR3 protein. The top ten hold roughly 18% of the sample, which has a few hundred thousand distinct CDR3 sequences, more than 8.5% seen once. This clonotype was found a few times. What it binds is not known. CDR3 length: 14 amino acids. The V segment lost 4 bases and the J segment 4 bases; nucleotides outside the gene matches: 6. Germline V gene data show CDR1 as SGHRS and CDR2 as YFSETQ. This chain links TRBV5-1 with TRBJ2-5; the match to TRBD2 covers 8 bases. The specimen comprised PBMCs, sampled on the day of the first yellow fever vaccination. The source of this sequence is a young man who received the YFV17D yellow fever vaccine. CDR3 residues: CASSRGLGRETQYF. The DNA for the CDR3 is TGCGCCAGCAGCAGGGGACTAGGGAGAGAGACCCAGTACTTC.